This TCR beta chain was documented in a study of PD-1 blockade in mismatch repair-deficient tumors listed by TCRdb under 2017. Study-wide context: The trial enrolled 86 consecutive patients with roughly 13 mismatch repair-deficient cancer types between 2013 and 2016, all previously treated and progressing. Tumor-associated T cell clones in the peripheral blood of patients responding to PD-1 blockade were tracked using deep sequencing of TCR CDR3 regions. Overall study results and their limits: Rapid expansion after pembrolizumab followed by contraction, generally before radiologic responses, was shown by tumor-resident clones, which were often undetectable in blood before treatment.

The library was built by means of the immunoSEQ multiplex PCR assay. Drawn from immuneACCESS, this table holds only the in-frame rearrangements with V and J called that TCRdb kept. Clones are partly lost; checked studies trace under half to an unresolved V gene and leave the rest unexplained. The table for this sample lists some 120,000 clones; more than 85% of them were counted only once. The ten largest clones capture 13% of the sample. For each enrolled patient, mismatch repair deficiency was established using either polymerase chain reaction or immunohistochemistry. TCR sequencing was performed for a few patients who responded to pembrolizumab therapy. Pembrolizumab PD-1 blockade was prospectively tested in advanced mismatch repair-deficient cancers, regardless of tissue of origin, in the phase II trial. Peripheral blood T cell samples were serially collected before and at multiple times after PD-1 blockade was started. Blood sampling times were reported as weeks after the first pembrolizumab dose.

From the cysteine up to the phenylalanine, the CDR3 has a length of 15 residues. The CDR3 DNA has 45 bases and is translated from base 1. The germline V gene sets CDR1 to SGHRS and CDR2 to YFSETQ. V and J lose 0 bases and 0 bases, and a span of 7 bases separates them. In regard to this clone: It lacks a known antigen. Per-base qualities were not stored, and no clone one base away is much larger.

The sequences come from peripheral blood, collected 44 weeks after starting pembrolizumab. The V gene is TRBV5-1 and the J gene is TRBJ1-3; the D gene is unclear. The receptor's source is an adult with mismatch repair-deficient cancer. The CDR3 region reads CASSLEPNSGNTIYF. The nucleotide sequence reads TGCGCCAGCAGCTTGGAGCCGAACTCTGGAAACACCATATATTTT.